The present T cell receptor (beta chain) was sequenced within a study of CD8 T cells in Susac syndrome. Random hexamers were used to reverse transcribe an amount of roughly 0.5 to 1 ug RNA. By means of immunoSEQ multiplex PCR, TCR beta CDR3 spanning 54 Vbeta and 13 Jbeta underwent amplification. TCRdb re-derived calls from the immunoSEQ multiplex PCR reads in MiXCR, one entry per CDR3 protein. The sample contains around 150,000 distinct CDR3 sequences, 85% to 95% of which appear only once. CDR3 size: 16 residues. The trim removed 1 base at V and 7 bases at J, leaving 8 bases unmatched. The germline CDR1 and CDR2 sequences are PRHDT and FYEKMQ (reference sequence). TCR beta sequences were obtained from blood CD8+ and CD4+ T cells. The patients serving as multiple sclerosis controls were treatment-naive. They had stable or active relapsing-remitting disease and fulfilled revised McDonald criteria. Negative isolation yielded CD8+ and CD4+ T cells; FACS enriched TEMRA cells.

This chain joins TRBV13 and TRBJ1-2; 11 bases match TRBD1. The sample consisted of CD4+ T cells from PBMCs. The sequence was collected from a human donor with multiple sclerosis. The CDR3 DNA follows: TGTGCCAGCAGCTTAGATCGGACAGGGGGCGCCGGTGGCTACACCTTC. Its protein product is CASSLDRTGGAGGYTF.